These T cell receptor beta chains were read from a single sample in a study of blood T cell repertoires in COVID-19. Data came from immunoSEQ multiplex PCR; TCRdb stores just in-frame clones and leaves some out. In the table there are a few hundred thousand clones, around 81% of which are singletons. Sequencing was carried out using peripheral blood. The receptors stem from a woman between 50 and 59 years old with active or convalescent COVID-19. The CDR3 runs from the conserved cysteine through the conserved F or W. A D gene is named only where the DNA matches it firmly. A row's size may be missing; if present it is once, few, many or a size class.

TRBJ2-7 | NA | TRBV6-1 | TRBD1 | TGTGCCAGCAGGGAACCGGGACAGGGGGCTGGATTGGCCTACGAGCAGTACTTC | CASREPGQGAGLAYEQYF
TRBJ2-2 | NA | TRBV5-1 | NA | TGCGCCAGCTCCGCGGCCTCAAACACCGGGGAGCTGTTTTTT | CASSAASNTGELFF
TRBJ1-6 | NA | TRBV3-1/TRBV3-2 | NA | TGTGCCAGCAGCCAAGATTGGGGGACAACACCCCTCCACTTT | CASSQDWGTTPLHF
TRBJ1-2 | NA | TRBV4-1 | NA | TGCGCCAGCAGCCTAGGGGTTAGCTATGGCTACACCTTC | CASSLGVSYGYTF
TRBJ1-1 | few | TRBV10-3 | NA | TGTGCCGGATCGACAGGACCCTACACTGAAGCTTTCTTT | CAGSTGPYTEAFF
TRBJ2-7 | NA | TRBV7-2 | TRBD1 | TGTGCCAGCAGCTTAAGCCAGGGGGCGAGCGAGCAGTACTTC | CASSLSQGASEQYF
TRBJ2-5 | NA | TRBV5-1 | NA | TGCGCCAGCAGCTTGGATCTTTGGACCCAGTACTTC | CASSLDLWTQYF
TRBJ1-1 | NA | TRBV19 | NA | TGTGCCAGTATCAACGGGGGGGGCACTGAAGCTTTCTTT | CASINGGGTEAFF
TRBJ2-3 | NA | TRBV3-1/TRBV3-2 | NA | TGTGCCAGCAGCCCAACTACTCCGACAGCCACAGATACGCAGTATTTT | CASSPTTPTATDTQYF
TRBJ1-4 | NA | TRBV18 | TRBD1 | TGTGCCAGCTCACCCGGACAGGGCGAAAAACTGTTTTTT | CASSPGQGEKLFF
TRBJ2-3 | NA | TRBV18 | TRBD2 | TGTGCCAGCTCACCAATGATAGCGGGGCACACAGATACGCAGTATTTT | CASSPMIAGHTDTQYF
TRBJ2-1 | once | TRBV11-1 | TRBD2 | TGTGCCAGCAGCGAAGCGGGAGGGAACAATGAGCAGTTCTTC | CASSEAGGNNEQFF
TRBJ1-2 | NA | TRBV21-1 | NA | TGTGCCAGCAGCGCTGGACAGGGGAGCTATGGCTACACCTTC | CASSAGQGSYGYTF
TRBJ1-2 | NA | TRBV6-5 | TRBD1 | TGTGCCAGCACGGCCAGGACAGGGGTAAACTATGGCTACACCTTC | CASTARTGVNYGYTF
TRBJ1-4 | NA | TRBV7-9 | TRBD1 | TGTGCCAGCAGCATGCGACAGGGGGTAGAGGAAAAACTGTTTTTT | CASSMRQGVEEKLFF
TRBJ1-1 | NA | TRBV27 | TRBD1 | TGTGCCAGCAGTTTCGGCAGGGGGCGAAGTACTGAAGCTTTCTTT | CASSFGRGRSTEAFF
TRBJ2-6 | NA | TRBV19 | NA | TGTGCCAGTAGAGGGGTTACTGGGGCCAACGTCCTGACTTTC | CASRGVTGANVLTF
TRBJ1-2 | once | TRBV10-3 | TRBD1 | TGTGCCATCAGGGGAGCTCAGGGGGACTATGGCTACACCTTC | CAIRGAQGDYGYTF
TRBJ2-7 | once | TRBV7-2 | TRBD2 | TGTGCCAGCAGCCTTACTAGCGGTGCCCAAACCTACGAGCAGTACTTC | CASSLTSGAQTYEQYF
TRBJ2-1 | NA | TRBV6-1 | TRBD2 | TGTGCCAGCAGTGTAATGGTAGCGGGAGGAGCCAATGAGCAGTTCTTC | CASSVMVAGGANEQFF
TRBJ2-7 | few | TRBV5-1 | TRBD2 | TGCGCCAGCAGCCTACTAGCGGGAGGACTCTACGAGCAGTACTTC | CASSLLAGGLYEQYF
TRBJ2-7 | NA | TRBV6-5 | NA | TGTGCCAGCAGTTACGGGGGCCCCTACGAGCAGTACTTC | CASSYGGPYEQYF
TRBJ1-4 | NA | TRBV3-1/TRBV3-2 | TRBD1 | TGTGCCAGCAGCCATTGGGACAGGGGCGAAAAACTGTTTTTT | CASSHWDRGEKLFF
TRBJ2-3 | NA | TRBV11-2 | TRBD2 | TGTGCCAGCAGCCCCCGTAGGAGTAGCGGGAGGGCCCCAGATACGCAGTATTTT | CASSPRRSSGRAPDTQYF
TRBJ1-2 | NA | TRBV12-3/TRBV12-4 | NA | TGTGCCAGCAGTCCAAGACAGGCCTATGGCTACACCTTC | CASSPRQAYGYTF
TRBJ1-5 | NA | TRBV6-1 | NA | TGTGCCAGCAGTGAAATAGGGGGAAGCAATCAGCCCCAGCATTTT | CASSEIGGSNQPQHF
TRBJ2-1 | NA | TRBV14 | TRBD2 | TGTGCCAGCAGCCTCCGAGAGTTATTAGCGGGAGTTCTTTTCGATGAGCAGTTCTTC | CASSLRELLAGVLFDEQFF
TRBJ2-1 | NA | TRBV5-4 | NA | TGTGCCAGCAGCTTGCGAGCGGACAATGAGCAGTTCTTC | CASSLRADNEQFF
TRBJ2-1 | NA | TRBV18 | NA | TGTGCCAGCTCACCACGGGAGCGAACGGGCGTTGTCATGGATGAGCAGTTCTTC | CASSPRERTGVVMDEQFF
TRBJ1-2 | once | TRBV4-1 | NA | TGCGCCAGCAGCCAACAAAGAACGGGGTATAACTATGGCTACACCTTC | CASSQQRTGYNYGYTF